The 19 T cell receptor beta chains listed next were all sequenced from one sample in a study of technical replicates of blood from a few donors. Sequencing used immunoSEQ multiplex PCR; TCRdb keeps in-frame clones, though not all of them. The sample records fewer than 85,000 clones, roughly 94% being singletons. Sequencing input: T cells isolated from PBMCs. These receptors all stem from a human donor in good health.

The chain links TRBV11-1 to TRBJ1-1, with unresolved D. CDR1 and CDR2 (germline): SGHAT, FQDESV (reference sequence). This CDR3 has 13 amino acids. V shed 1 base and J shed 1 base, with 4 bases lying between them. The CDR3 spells CASSLGENTEAFF. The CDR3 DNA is TGTGCCAGCAGCTTAGGAGAGAACACTGAAGCTTTCTTT.

CDR3: CASSSDSSYEQYF. As DNA, the CDR3 is TGTGCCAGCAGCTCCGACAGCTCCTACGAGCAGTACTTC. The genes are TRBV7-3 and TRBJ2-7, with a weak D call TRBD1 (5 bases). Germline V gives CDR1 SGHTA, CDR2 FQGTGA. The CDR3 totals 13 residues. The germline V and J ends were trimmed by 4 bases and 0 bases, with 7 bases remaining between them.

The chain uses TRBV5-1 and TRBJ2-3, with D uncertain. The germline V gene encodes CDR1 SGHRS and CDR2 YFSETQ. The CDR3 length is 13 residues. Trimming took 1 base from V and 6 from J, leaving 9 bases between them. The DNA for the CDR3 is TGCGCCAGCAGCTTGATTTACGGGGATACGCAGTATTTT. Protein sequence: CASSLIYGDTQYF.

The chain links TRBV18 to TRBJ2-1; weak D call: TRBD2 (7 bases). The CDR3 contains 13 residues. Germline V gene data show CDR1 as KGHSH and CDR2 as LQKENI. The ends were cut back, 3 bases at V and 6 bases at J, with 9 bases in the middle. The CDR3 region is CASSPGGLNEQFF. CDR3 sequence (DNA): TGTGCCAGCTCACCGGGGGGGCTCAATGAGCAGTTCTTC.

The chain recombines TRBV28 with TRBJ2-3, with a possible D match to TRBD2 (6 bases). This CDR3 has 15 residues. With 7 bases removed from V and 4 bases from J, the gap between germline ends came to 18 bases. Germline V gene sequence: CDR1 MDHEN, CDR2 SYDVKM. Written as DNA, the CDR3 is TGTGCCAGCAAAGTAGGCGGGATGTGGGCAGATACGCAGTATTTT. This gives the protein CASKVGGMWADTQYF.

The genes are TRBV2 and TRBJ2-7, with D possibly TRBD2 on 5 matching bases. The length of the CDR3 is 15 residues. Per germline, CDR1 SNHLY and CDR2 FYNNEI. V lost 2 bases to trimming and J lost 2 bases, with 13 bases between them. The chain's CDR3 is CASSENSWRAYEQYF. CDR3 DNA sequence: TGTGCCAGCAGTGAAAATAGTTGGCGGGCCTACGAGCAGTACTTC.

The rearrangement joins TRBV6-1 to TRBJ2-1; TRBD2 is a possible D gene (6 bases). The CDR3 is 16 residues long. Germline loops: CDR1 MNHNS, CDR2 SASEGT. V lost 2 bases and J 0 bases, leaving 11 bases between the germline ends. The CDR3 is CASSEPEGGSYNEQFF. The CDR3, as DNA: TGTGCCAGCAGTGAACCGGAGGGCGGCTCCTACAATGAGCAGTTCTTC.

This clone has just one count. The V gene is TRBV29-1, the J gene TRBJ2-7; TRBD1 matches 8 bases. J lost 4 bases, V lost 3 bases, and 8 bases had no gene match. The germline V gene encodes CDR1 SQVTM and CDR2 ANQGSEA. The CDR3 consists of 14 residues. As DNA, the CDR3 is TGCAGCGTTGATTTAGGACAGGGAGTGTACGAGCAGTACTTC. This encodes CSVDLGQGVYEQYF.

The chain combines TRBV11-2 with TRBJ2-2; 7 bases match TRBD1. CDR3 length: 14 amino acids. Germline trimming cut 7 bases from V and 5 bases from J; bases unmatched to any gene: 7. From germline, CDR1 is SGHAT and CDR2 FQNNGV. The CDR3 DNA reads TGTGCCAGCACCTACCAGGGGGTAACCGGGGAGCTGTTTTTT. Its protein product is CASTYQGVTGELFF.

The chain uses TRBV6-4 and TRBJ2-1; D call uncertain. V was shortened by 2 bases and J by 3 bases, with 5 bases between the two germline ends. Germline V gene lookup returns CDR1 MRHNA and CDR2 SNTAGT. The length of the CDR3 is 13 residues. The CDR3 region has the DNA TGTGCCAGCAGTGACCCGGGCTACAATGAGCAGTTCTTC. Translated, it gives CASSDPGYNEQFF.

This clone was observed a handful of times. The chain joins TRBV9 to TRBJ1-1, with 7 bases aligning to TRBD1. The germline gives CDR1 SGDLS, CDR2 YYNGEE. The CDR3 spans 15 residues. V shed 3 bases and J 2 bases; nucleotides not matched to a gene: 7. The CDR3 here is CASSEHRGVNTEAFF. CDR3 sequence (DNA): TGTGCCAGCAGCGAACACAGGGGCGTTAACACTGAAGCTTTCTTT.

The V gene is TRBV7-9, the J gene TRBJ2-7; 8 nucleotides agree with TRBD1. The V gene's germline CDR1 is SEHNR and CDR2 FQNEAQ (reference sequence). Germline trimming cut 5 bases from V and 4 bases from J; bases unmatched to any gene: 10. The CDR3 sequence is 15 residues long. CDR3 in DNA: TGTGCCAGCAGCGACCCCTATCGACAGGGGTACGAGCAGTACTTC. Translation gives CASSDPYRQGYEQYF.

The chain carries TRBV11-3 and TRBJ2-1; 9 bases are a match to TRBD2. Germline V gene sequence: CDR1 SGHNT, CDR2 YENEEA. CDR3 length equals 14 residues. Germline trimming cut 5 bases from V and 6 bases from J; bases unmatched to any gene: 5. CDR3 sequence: CASSPPGLANEQFF. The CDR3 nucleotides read TGTGCCAGCAGCCCGCCGGGACTAGCCAATGAGCAGTTCTTC.

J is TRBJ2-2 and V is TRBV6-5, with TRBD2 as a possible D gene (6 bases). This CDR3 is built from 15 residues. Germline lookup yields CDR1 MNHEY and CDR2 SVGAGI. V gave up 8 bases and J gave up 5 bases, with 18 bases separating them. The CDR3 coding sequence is TGTGCCAGCCGCTTCTGGGCGGAGGGGACCGGGGAGCTGTTTTTT. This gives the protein CASRFWAEGTGELFF.

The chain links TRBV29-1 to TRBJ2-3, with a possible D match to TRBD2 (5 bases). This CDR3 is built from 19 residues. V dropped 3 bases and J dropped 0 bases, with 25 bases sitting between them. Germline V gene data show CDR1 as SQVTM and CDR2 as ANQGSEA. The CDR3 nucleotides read TGCAGCGTTGATCTATTTTGGGCGGTGGGAGCCTCGAGCACAGATACGCAGTATTTT. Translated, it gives CSVDLFWAVGASSTDTQYF.

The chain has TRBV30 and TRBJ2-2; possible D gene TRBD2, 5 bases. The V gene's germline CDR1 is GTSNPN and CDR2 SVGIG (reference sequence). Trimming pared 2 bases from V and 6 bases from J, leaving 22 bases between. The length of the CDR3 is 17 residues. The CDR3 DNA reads TGTGCCTGGAGTAAATCCGGGATATCCTTTCAGTCCGGGGAGCTGTTTTTT. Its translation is CAWSKSGISFQSGELFF.

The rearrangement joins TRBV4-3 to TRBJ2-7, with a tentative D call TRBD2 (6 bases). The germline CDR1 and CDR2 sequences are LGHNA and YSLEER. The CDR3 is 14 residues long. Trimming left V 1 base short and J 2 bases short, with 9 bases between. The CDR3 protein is CASSQVGGAYEQYF. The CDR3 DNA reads TGCGCCAGCAGCCAAGTGGGCGGGGCCTACGAGCAGTACTTC.

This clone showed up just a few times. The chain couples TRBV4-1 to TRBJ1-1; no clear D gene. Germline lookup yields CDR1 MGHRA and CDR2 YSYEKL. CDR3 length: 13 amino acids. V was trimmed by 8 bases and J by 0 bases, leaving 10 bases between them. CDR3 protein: CASGWRLNTEAFF. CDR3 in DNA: TGCGCCAGCGGGTGGCGGCTGAACACTGAAGCTTTCTTT.

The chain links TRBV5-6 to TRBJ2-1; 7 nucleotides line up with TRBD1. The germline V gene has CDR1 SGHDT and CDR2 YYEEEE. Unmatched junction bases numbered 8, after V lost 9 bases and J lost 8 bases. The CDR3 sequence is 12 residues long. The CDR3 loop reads CATGDSVHEQFF. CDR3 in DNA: TGTGCCACCGGGGACAGCGTACATGAGCAGTTCTTC.